This passage covers 2 T cell receptor beta chains from one sample sequenced in a study of blood T cell repertoires in COVID-19. Sequenced by immunoSEQ multiplex PCR; TCRdb stores in-frame clones only, minus some. The profile shows 350,000 to 400,000 clones, around 87% of them singletons. Material for sequencing was PBMCs or T cells enriched from blood (not recorded which). Source of these receptors: a man aged 35 to 55 in a cohort exposed to, infected with or recovered from COVID-19 (not recorded which).

The chain links TRBV30 to TRBJ2-7; 7 bases fit TRBD2. V trimming: 2 bases; J trimming: 7 bases; junction bases outside the gene matches: 8. Germline-derived CDR1 and CDR2 are GTSNPN and SVGIG (reference sequence). The CDR3 has 13 amino acids. The CDR3 region is CAWSLGEGDEQYF. The CDR3, as DNA: TGTGCCTGGAGTTTGGGGGAGGGTGATGAGCAGTACTTC.

The genes are TRBV21-1 and TRBJ1-3; whether TRBD1, the table's D call, matches the DNA was not checked. TRBV21-1 is a listed pseudogene. CDR3 length: 17 amino acids. In DNA form, the CDR3 reads TGTGCCAGCAGCAAAGGGCAGAGACAATCCTCTGGAAACACCATATATTTT. Amino acids: CASSKGQRQSSGNTIYF.